These 6 T cell receptor beta chains share one sample of origin, sequenced in a study of blood T cell repertoires in COVID-19. Profiled with immunoSEQ multiplex PCR; TCRdb holds only in-frame clones, not every one. The table lists over 100,000 clones, nearly 90% of them singletons. The specimen sequenced was peripheral blood. The receptors here all came from a middle-aged man with active COVID-19.

CDR3 in amino acids: CASSFTSYNSPLHF. The CDR3 DNA reads TGTGCCAGCAGTTTTACTTCCTATAATTCACCCCTCCACTTT. The V and J genes are TRBV27 and TRBJ1-6; D is undetermined. V was pared by 3 bases and J by 1 base, with 4 bases between. The CDR3 has 14 amino acids. Germline V gene data show CDR1 as MNHEY and CDR2 as SMNVEV (reference sequence).

V gene TRBV3-1 (or the pseudogene TRBV3-2) combines with J gene TRBJ2-6; D might be TRBD1 (6 bases). Trimming pared 2 bases from V and 0 bases from J, leaving 14 bases between. In germline, CDR1 is LGHDT, CDR2 YNNKEL (reference sequence). This CDR3 is 18 amino acids long. The CDR3 reads CASSQRTATISGANVLTF. In DNA form, the CDR3 reads TGTGCCAGCAGCCAACGGACAGCCACTATCTCTGGGGCCAACGTCCTGACTTTC.

In its sample, this clone was seen once. The gene calls are TRBV7-8 and TRBJ1-2; 7 bases are shared with TRBD1. The CDR3 length is 17 residues. Trimming removed 5 bases from V and 2 bases from J; junction bases left unmatched: 14. Germline V gives CDR1 SGHVS, CDR2 FQNEAQ. The CDR3: CASSPREAGQVNYGYTF. In DNA, the CDR3 is TGTGCCAGCAGCCCTAGAGAGGCAGGACAGGTGAACTATGGCTACACCTTC.

The rearrangement uses TRBV6-5 and TRBJ2-1; possible D gene TRBD1, 5 bases. The CDR3 covers 13 residues. Trimming pared 2 bases from V and 9 bases from J, leaving 11 bases between. Germline V gives CDR1 MNHEY, CDR2 SVGAGI. The CDR3: CASSYKGLGEQFF. In DNA, the CDR3 is TGTGCCAGCAGTTACAAGGGGCTCGGTGAGCAGTTCTTC.

J is TRBJ2-1 and V is TRBV7-6, with 12 bases identical to TRBD2. With 0 bases clipped from V and 7 bases from J, the junction kept 7 bases outside the gene matches. The CDR3 length is 17 residues. The V gene's germline CDR1 is SGHVS and CDR2 FNYEAQ. The DNA of the CDR3 is TGTGCCAGCAGCTTAGCGGGGTCTAGCGGGGGGGCAAATGAGCAGTTCTTC. It yields the protein CASSLAGSSGGANEQFF.

This rearrangement joins TRBV11-2 to TRBJ2-1; no definite D call. V dropped 4 bases and J dropped 3 bases, with 22 bases sitting between them. The CDR3 is 18 amino acids. Germline V gene lookup returns CDR1 SGHAT and CDR2 FQNNGV. CDR3 sequence reads: CASSSELNPNRIYNEQFF. Here the CDR3 DNA reads TGTGCCAGCAGCTCTGAGTTGAATCCAAACCGTATCTACAATGAGCAGTTCTTC.